This T cell receptor beta chain was captured by sequencing in a study of cytomegalovirus exposure and HLA in healthy donors. The CDR3 sequence is 14 residues long. Germline CDR1 reads SGHNT; CDR2 reads YYREEE (reference sequence). Trimming took 2 bases from V and 2 from J, leaving 10 bases between them. 60 Vbeta and 13 Jbeta primers were used in PCR. The repertoire was sequenced with immunoSEQ multiplex PCR; TCRdb's copy has only in-frame clones and lacks some. The sample comprises around 100,000 clones, 65% to 90% of which are singletons, and less than 5% rests with the top ten. The rearrangement uses TRBV5-4 and TRBJ2-5; D is ambiguous. The sample comprised PBMCs. The TCR was taken from a woman between 65 and 79 years old in good health and CMV-seropositive. The DNA of the CDR3 is TGTGCCAGCAGCTTCCTGTCCTCGCAAGAGACCCAGTACTTC. This sequence encodes CASSFLSSQETQYF.